Following are 2 T cell receptor beta chains from one sample sequenced in a study of blood T cell repertoires in COVID-19. The repertoire was sequenced with immunoSEQ multiplex PCR; TCRdb's copy has only in-frame clones and lacks some. Of roughly 190,000 clones listed, roughly 84% were seen once; the top ten hold 5% to 8%. The sequencing sample was made of peripheral blood. The receptors stem from a woman between 35 and 50 years old who had recovered from COVID-19.

For the CDR3, the DNA is TGTGCCGCGAGGTTCGAAAGCAATCAGCCCCAGCATTTT. This gives the protein CAARFESNQPQHF. The chain has TRBV10-3 and TRBJ1-5; unclear D gene. The CDR3 totals 13 residues. Trimming left V 11 bases short and J 1 base short, with 12 bases between. CDR1 and CDR2 from the germline V gene are ENHRY and SYGVKD.

This sequence joins TRBV19 and TRBJ1-1; no firm D call. CDR3 length: 14 amino acids. Trimming left V 3 bases short and J 0 bases short, with 8 bases between. Germline values: CDR1 LNHDA, CDR2 SQIVND (reference sequence). The DNA for the CDR3 is TGTGCCAGTAGTATCCGAGGGATGAACACTGAAGCTTTCTTT. It translates to CASSIRGMNTEAFF.